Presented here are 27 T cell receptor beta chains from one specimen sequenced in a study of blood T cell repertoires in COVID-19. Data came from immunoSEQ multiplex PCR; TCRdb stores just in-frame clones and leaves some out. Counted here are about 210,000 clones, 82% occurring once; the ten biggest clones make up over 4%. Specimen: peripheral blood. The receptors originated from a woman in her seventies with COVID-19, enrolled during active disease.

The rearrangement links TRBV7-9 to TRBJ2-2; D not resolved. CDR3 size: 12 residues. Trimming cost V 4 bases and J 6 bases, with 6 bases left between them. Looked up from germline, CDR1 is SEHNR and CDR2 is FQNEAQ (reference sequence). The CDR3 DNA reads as TGTGCCAGCAGCTCTTTATCCGGGGAGCTGTTTTTT. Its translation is CASSSLSGELFF.

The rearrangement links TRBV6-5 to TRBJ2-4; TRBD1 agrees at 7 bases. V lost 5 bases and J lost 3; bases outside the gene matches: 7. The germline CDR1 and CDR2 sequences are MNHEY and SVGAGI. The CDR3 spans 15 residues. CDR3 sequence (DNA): TGTGCCAGCAGTAACCTCCGGGACAGCAAAAACATTCAGTACTTC. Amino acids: CASSNLRDSKNIQYF.

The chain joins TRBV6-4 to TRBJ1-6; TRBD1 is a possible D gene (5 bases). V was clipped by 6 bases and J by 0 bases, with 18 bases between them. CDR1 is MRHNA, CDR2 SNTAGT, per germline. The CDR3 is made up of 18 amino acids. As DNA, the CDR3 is TGTGCCAGCAGCGCCCAAGGACGGGGGAGCTCCTATAATTCACCCCTCCACTTT. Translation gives CASSAQGRGSSYNSPLHF.

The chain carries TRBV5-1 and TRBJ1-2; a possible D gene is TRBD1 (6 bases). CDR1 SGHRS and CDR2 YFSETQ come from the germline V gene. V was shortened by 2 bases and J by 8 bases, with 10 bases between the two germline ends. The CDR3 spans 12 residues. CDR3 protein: CASSFNREGYTF. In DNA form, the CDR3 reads TGCGCCAGCAGCTTTAACAGGGAGGGCTACACCTTC.

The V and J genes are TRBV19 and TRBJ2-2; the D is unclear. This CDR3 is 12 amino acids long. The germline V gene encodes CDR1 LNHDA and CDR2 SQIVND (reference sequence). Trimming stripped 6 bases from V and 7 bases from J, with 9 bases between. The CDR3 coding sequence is TGTGCCAGTAGCCCGCGCGTCGGGGAGCTGTTTTTT. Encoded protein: CASSPRVGELFF.

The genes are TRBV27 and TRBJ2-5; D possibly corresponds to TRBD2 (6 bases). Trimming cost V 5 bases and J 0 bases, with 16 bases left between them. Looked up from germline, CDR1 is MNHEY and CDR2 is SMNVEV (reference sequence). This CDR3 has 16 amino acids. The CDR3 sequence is CASSPIGTPDQETQYF. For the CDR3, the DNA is TGTGCCAGCAGTCCCATCGGGACTCCCGACCAAGAGACCCAGTACTTC.

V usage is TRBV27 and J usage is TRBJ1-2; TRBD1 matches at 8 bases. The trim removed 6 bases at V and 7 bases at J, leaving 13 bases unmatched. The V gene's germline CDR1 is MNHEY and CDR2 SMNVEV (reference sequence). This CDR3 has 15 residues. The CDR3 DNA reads TGTGCCAGCAGCCTCCGAGAGCAGGGGGCAGGTGGCTACACCTTC. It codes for CASSLREQGAGGYTF.

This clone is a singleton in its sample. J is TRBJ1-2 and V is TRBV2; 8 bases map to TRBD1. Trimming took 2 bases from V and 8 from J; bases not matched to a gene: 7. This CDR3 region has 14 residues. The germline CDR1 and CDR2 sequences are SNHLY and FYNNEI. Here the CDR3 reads CASSEFRGQEGYTF. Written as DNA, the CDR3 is TGTGCCAGCAGTGAATTCAGGGGGCAGGAGGGCTACACCTTC. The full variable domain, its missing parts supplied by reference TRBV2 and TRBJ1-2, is EPEVTQTPSHQVTQMGQEVILRCVPISNHLYFYWYRQILGQKVEFLVSFYNNEISEKSEIFDDQFSVERPDGSNFTLKIRSTKLEDSAMYFCASSEFRGQEGYTFGSGTRLTVV.

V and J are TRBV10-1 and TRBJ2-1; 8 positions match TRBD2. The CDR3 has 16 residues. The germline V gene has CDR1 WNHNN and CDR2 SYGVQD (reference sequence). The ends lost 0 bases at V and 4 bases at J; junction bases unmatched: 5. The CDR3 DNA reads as TGCGCCAGCAGTGAGTCGGCGGGAGGCCTTTACAATGAGCAGTTCTTC. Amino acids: CASSESAGGLYNEQFF.

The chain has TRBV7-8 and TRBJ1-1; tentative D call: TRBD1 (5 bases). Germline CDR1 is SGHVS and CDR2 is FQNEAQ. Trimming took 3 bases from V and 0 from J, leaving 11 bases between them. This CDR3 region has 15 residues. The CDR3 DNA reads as TGTGCCAGCAGCTTCCAGGACATCATGAACACTGAAGCTTTCTTT. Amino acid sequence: CASSFQDIMNTEAFF. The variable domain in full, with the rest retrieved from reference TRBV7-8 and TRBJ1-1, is GAGVSQSPRYKVAKRGQDVALRCDPISGHVSLFWYQQALGQGPEFLTYFQNEAQLDKSGLPSDRFFAERPEGSVSTLKIQRTQQEDSAVYLCASSFQDIMNTEAFFGQGTRLTVV.

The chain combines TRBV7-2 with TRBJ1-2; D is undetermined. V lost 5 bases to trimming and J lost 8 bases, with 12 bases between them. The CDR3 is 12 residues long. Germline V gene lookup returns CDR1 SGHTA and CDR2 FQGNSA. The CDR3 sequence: CASSLRPSGYTF. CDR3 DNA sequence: TGTGCCAGCAGCCTCCGCCCAAGCGGCTACACCTTC.

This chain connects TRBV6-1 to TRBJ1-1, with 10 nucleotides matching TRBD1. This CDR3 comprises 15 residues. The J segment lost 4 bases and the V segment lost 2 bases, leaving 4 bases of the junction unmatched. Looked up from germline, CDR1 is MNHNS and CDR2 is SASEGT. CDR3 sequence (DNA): TGTGCCAGCAGTGAAAGGGGACAGGGGAGCACTGAAGCTTTCTTT. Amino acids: CASSERGQGSTEAFF.

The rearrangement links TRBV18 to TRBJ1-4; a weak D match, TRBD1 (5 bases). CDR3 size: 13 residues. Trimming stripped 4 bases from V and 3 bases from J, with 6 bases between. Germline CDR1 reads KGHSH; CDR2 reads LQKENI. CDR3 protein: CASSQTANEKLFF. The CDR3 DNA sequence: TGTGCCAGCTCACAGACAGCTAATGAAAAACTGTTTTTT.

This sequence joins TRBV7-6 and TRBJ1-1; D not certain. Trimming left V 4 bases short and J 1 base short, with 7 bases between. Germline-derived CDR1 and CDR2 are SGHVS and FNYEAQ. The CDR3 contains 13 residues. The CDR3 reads CASSSQENTEAFF. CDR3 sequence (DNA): TGTGCCAGCAGCTCGCAGGAGAACACTGAAGCTTTCTTT.

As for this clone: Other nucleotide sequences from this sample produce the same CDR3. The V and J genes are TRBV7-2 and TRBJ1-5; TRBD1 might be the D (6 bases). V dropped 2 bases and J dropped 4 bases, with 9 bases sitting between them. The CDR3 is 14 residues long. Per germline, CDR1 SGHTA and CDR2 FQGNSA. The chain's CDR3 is CASSLSTGNQPQHF. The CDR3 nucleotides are TGTGCCAGCAGCTTATCGACAGGTAATCAGCCCCAGCATTTT. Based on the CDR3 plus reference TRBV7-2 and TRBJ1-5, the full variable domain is GAGVSQSPSNKVTEKGKDVELRCDPISGHTALYWYRQSLGQGLEFLIYFQGNSAPDKSGLPSDRFSAERTGGSVSTLTIQRTQQEDSAVYLCASSLSTGNQPQHFGDGTRLSIL.

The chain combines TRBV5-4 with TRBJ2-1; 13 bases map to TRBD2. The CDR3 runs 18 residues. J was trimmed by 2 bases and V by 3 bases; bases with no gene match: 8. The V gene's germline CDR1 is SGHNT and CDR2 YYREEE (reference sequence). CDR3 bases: TGTGCCAGCAGCTCCGGGACTAGCGGGAATCAACCCTACAATGAGCAGTTCTTC. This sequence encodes CASSSGTSGNQPYNEQFF. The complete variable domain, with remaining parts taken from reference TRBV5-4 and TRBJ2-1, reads ETGVTQSPTHLIKTRGQQVTLRCSSQSGHNTVSWYQQALGQGPQFIFQYYREEENGRGNFPPRFSGLQFPNYSSELNVNALELDDSALYLCASSSGTSGNQPYNEQFFGPGTRLTVL.

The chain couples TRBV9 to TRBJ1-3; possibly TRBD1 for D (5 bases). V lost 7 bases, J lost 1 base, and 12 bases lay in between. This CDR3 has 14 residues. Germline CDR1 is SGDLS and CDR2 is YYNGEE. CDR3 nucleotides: TGTGCCAGCGGGGCAGGGCTTTCTGGAAACACCATATATTTT. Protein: CASGAGLSGNTIYF.

The CDR3 sequence: CASSQGERLSWEQYF. The CDR3 coding sequence is TGTGCCAGCAGCCAAGGGGAGCGGCTTTCCTGGGAGCAGTACTTC. The rearrangement joins TRBV4-2 to TRBJ2-7; TRBD2 is a possible D gene (5 bases). The CDR3 spans 15 residues. In germline, CDR1 is LGHNA, CDR2 YNFKEQ. V dropped 1 base and J dropped 7 bases, with 17 bases sitting between them.

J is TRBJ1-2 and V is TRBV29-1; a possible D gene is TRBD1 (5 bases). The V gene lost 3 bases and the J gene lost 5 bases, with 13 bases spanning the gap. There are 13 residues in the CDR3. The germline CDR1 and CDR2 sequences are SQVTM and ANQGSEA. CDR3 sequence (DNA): TGCAGCGTTGACGGGGCGGGGAAATATGGCTACACCTTC. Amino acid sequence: CSVDGAGKYGYTF.

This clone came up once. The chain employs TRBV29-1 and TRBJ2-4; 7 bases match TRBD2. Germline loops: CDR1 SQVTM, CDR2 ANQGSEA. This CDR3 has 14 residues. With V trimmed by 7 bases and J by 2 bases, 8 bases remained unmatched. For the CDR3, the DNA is TGCAGCGCTATGGGGGGGACCTCCAAAAACATTCAGTACTTC. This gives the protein CSAMGGTSKNIQYF.

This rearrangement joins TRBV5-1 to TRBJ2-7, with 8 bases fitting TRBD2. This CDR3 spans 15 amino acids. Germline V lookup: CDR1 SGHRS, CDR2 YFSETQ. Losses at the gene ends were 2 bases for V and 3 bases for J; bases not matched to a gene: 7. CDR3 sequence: CASSFREGDRYEQYF. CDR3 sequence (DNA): TGCGCCAGCAGCTTTCGGGAGGGGGACCGCTACGAGCAGTACTTC.

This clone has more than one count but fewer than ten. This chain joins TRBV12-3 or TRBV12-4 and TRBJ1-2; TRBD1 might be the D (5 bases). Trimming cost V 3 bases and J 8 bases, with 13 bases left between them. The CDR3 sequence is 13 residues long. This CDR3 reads CASSFGQGLGYTF. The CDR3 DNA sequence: TGTGCCAGCAGTTTTGGGCAGGGCCTGGGCTACACCTTC.

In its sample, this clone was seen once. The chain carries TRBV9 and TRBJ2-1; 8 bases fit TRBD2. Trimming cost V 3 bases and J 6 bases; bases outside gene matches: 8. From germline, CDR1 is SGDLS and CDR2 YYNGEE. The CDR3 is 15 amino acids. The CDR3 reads CASSGSGARANEQFF. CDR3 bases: TGTGCCAGCAGCGGTAGCGGGGCTAGGGCCAATGAGCAGTTCTTC.

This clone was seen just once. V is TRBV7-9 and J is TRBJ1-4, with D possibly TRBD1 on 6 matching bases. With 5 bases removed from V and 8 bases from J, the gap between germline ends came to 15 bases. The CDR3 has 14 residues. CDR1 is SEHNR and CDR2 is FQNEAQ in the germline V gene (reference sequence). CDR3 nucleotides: TGTGCCAGCAGCATAGGGGGGCAGGTGGAAAAACTGTTTTTT. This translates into CASSIGGQVEKLFF.

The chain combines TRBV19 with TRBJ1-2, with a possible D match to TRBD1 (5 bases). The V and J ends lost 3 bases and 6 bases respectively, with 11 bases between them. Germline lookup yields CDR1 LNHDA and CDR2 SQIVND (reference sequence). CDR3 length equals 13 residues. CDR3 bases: TGTGCCAGTAGTATCGTGGAGGGGAATGGCTACACCTTC. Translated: CASSIVEGNGYTF.

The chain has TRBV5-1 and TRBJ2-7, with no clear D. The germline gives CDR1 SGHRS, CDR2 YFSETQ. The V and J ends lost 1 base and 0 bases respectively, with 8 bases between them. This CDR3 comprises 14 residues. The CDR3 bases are TGCGCCAGCAGCTTGCTTACAAGCTCCTACGAGCAGTACTTC. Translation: CASSLLTSSYEQYF. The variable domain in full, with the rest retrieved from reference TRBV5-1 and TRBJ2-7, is KAGVTQTPRYLIKTRGQQVTLSCSPISGHRSVSWYQQTPGQGLQFLFEYFSETQRNKGNFPGRFSGRQFSNSRSEMNVSTLELGDSALYLCASSLLTSSYEQYFGPGTRLTVT.

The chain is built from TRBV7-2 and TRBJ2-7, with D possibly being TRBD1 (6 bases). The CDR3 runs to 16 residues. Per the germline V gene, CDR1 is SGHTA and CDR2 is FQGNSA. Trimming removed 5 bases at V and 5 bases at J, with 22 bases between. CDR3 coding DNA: TGTGCCAGCAGCCTCAGGCCGGGTGGGGGCAAGGACGAGCAGTACTTC. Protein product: CASSLRPGGGKDEQYF.